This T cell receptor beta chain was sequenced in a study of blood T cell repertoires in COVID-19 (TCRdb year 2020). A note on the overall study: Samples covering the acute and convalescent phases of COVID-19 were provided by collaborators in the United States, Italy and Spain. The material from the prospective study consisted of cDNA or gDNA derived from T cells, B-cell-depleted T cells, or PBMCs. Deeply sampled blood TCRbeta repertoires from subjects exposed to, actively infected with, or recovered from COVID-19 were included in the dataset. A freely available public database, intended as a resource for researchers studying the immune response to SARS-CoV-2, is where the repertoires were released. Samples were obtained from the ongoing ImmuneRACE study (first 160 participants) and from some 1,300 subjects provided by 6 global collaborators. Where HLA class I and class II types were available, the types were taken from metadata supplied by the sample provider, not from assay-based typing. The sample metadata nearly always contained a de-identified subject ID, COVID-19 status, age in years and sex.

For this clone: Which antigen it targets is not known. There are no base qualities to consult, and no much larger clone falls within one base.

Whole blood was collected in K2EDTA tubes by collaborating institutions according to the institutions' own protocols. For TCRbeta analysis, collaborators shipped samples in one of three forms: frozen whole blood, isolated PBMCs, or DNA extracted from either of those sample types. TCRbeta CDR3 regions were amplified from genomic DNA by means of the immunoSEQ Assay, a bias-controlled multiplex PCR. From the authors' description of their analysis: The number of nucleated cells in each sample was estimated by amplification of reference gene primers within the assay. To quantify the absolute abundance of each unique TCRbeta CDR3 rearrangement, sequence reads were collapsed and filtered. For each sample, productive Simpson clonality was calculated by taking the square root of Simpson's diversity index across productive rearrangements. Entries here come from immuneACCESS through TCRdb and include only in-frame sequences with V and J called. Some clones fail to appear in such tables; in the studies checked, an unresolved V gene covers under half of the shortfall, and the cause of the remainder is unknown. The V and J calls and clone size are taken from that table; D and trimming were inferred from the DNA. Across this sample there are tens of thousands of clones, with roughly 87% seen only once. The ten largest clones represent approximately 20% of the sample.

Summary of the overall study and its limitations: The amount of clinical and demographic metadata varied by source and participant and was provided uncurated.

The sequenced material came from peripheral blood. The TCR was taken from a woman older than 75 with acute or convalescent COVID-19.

The CDR3 has the sequence CASSLGDSTYEQYF. Read as DNA, the sequence is TGTGCCAGCAGTTTGGGAGACTCCACCTACGAGCAGTACTTC. Recombination joined TRBV28 with TRBJ2-7; a tentative D call is TRBD2 (5 bases match). The trim is 3 bases for V and 2 bases for J, with a gap of 11 bases between the germline ends. Based on the germline V gene, the CDR1 and CDR2 sequences are MDHEN and SYDVKM. From its cysteine to its phenylalanine, the CDR3 spans 14 amino acids. Of the read, only the CDR3 DNA is kept; its 42 bases are in frame from base 1.